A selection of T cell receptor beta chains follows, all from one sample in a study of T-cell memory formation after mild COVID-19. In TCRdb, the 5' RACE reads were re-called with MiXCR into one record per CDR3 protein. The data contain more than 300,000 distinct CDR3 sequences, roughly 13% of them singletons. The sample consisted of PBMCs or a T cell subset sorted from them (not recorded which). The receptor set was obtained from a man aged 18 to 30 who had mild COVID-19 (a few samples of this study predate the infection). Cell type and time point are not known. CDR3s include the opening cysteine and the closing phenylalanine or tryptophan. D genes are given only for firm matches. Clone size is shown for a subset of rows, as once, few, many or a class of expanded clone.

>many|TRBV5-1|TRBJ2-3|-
CASSLSNTQYF
TGCGCCAGCAGCTTGTCAAATACGCAGTATTTT
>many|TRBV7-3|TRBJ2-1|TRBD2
CASSVLAVASYNEQFF
TGTGCCAGCAGCGTACTAGCGGTCGCTTCATACAATGAGCAGTTCTTC
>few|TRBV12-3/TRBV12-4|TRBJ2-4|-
CASRNRDQGNIQYF
TGTGCCAGCAGGAACAGGGATCAGGGAAACATTCAGTACTTC
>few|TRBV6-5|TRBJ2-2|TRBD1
CASSPITGDETGELFF
TGTGCCAGCAGCCCGATTACAGGGGACGAGACCGGGGAGCTGTTTTTT
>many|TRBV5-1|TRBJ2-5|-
CASSQHVGGPEETQYF
TGCGCCAGCAGCCAACATGTTGGAGGGCCTGAGGAGACCCAGTACTTC
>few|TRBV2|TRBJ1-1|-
CASSGAGEGLITEAFF
TGTGCCAGCAGTGGAGCCGGGGAAGGGTTGATCACTGAAGCTTTCTTT
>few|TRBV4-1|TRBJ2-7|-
CASSQEPQLHEQYF
TGCGCCAGCAGCCAAGAACCACAGCTACACGAGCAGTACTTC
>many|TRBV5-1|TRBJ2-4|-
CASSLGGLAKNIQYF
TGCGCCAGCAGCTTGGGGGGATTAGCCAAAAACATTCAGTACTTC
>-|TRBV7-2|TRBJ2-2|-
CASSFRLNTGELFF
TGTGCCAGCAGCTTCCGTCTGAACACCGGGGAGCTGTTTTTT
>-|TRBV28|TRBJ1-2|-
CATYLGSHYGYTF
TGTGCCACCTACCTCGGGTCGCACTATGGCTACACCTTC
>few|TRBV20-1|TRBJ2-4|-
CSASPQGVGNIQYF
TGCAGTGCTAGTCCCCAGGGAGTGGGAAACATTCAGTACTTC
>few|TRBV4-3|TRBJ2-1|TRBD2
CASSQVGILAGDTYNEQFF
TGCGCCAGCAGCCAAGTTGGCATTCTAGCGGGGGATACCTACAATGAGCAGTTCTTC
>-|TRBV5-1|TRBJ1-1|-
CASSLGGLPTEAFF
TGCGCCAGCAGCTTGGGGGGGCTTCCCACTGAAGCTTTCTTT
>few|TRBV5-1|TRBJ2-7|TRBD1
CASSLDRDRGGQYF
TGCGCCAGCAGCTTGGACCGGGACAGGGGTGGGCAGTACTTC
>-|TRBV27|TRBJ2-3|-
CASQGGGRNTQYF
TGTGCCAGCCAAGGGGGGGGGCGTAATACGCAGTATTTT
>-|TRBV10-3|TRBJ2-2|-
CAISERRGNTGELFF
TGTGCCATCAGTGAGCGGCGGGGGAACACCGGGGAGCTGTTTTTT
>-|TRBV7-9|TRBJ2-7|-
CASSDWTGPYEQYF
TGTGCCAGCAGCGACTGGACGGGTCCCTACGAGCAGTACTTC
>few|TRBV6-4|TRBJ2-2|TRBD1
CASSPHRGQSSNTGELFF
TGTGCCAGCAGTCCCCATAGGGGACAGTCATCGAACACCGGGGAGCTGTTTTTT
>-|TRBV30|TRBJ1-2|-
CAWRQGPYGYTF
TGTGCCTGGCGGCAGGGGCCCTATGGCTACACCTTC
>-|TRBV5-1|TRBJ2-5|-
CASSPGSSQETQYF
TGCGCCAGCAGCCCCGGCAGCTCCCAAGAGACCCAGTACTTC
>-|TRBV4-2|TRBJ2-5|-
CASSPLGGRGETQYF
TGTGCCAGCAGCCCGCTGGGGGGCCGGGGAGAGACCCAGTACTTC
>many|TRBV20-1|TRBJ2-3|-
CSARGTSTDTQYF
TGCAGTGCTAGGGGGACTAGCACAGATACGCAGTATTTT
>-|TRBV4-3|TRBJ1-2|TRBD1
CASSQPARDRVVTPPPYGYTF
TGCGCCAGCAGCCAACCGGCCAGGGACAGGGTGGTTACCCCGCCACCTTATGGCTACACCTTC
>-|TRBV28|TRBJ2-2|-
CAIQGSGTGELFF
TGTGCCATTCAGGGGTCGGGCACCGGGGAGCTGTTTTTT
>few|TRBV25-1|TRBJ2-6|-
CASSELGLFSGANVLTF
TGTGCCAGCAGTGAATTGGGGCTTTTCTCTGGGGCCAACGTCCTGACTTTC
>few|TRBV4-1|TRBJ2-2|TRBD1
CASSLGTGGNTGELFF
TGCGCCAGCAGTCTCGGGACAGGGGGCAACACCGGGGAGCTGTTTTTT
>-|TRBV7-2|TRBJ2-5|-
CASSLSSGETQYF
TGTGCCAGCAGCTTAAGTTCTGGAGAGACCCAGTACTTC
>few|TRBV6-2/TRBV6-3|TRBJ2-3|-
CASSYSGLDAQYF
TGTGCCAGCAGTTACTCGGGGCTTGATGCGCAGTATTTT
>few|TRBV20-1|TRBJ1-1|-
CSARTPGVSTEAFF
TGCAGTGCTAGAACCCCCGGGGTTAGCACTGAAGCTTTCTTT
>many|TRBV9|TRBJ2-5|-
CASTKSGAGSQETQYF
TGTGCCAGCACAAAAAGTGGGGCGGGGAGCCAAGAGACCCAGTACTTC
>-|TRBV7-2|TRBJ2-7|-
CASSLATNPHYEQYF
TGTGCCAGCAGCTTAGCTACTAACCCCCACTACGAGCAGTACTTC
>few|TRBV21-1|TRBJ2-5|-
CASSAATERDRAFQETQYF
TGTGCCAGCAGCGCAGCGACAGAGCGGGACAGGGCCTTTCAAGAGACCCAGTACTTC
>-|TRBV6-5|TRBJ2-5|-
CASSYSDLGGETQYF
TGTGCCAGCAGTTACTCCGACTTGGGGGGAGAGACCCAGTACTTC
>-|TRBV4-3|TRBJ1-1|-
CASSQALRTDLEAFF
TGCGCCAGCAGCCAAGCGCTCCGGACAGACCTAGAAGCTTTCTTT
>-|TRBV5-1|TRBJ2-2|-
CASSSNSNTGELFF
TGCGCCAGCAGCTCAAATTCGAACACCGGGGAGCTGTTTTTT
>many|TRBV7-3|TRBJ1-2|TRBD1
CASSPAGGNYGYTF
TGTGCCAGCAGCCCCGCAGGGGGGAACTATGGCTACACCTTC
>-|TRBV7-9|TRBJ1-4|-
CASRGGPLNEKLFF
TGTGCCAGCAGAGGAGGGCCCCTTAATGAAAAACTGTTTTTT
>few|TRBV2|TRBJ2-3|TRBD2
CASSVTSGGGAQYF
TGTGCCAGCAGTGTAACTAGCGGGGGTGGGGCGCAGTATTTT
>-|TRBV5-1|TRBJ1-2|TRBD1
CASSEGQGHGYTF
TGCGCCAGCAGCGAGGGACAGGGCCATGGCTACACCTTC
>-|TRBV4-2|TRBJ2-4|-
CASSQESGRAKNIQYF
TGTGCCAGCAGCCAAGAATCGGGCCGGGCCAAAAACATTCAGTACTTC
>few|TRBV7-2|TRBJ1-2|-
CASSLYRVDNGYTF
TGTGCCAGCAGCTTATATCGGGTAGACAATGGCTACACCTTC